This T cell receptor (beta chain) appears in the sequencing data of a study of T cell changes during pregnancy in multiple sclerosis. Assay: immunoSEQ multiplex PCR; the TCRdb copy retains only in-frame clones and omits some. Here the sample spans roughly 110,000 clones, around 93% being singletons. Trimming took 3 bases from V and 4 from J; bases not matched to a gene: 6. This CDR3 is 16 amino acids long. Germline-derived CDR1 and CDR2 are LNHNV and YYDKDF (reference sequence). This receptor was identified in a female donor in good health, enrolled as a control in a pregnancy study. The chain couples TRBV15 to TRBJ1-4; TRBD1 aligns across 9 bases. The sample was peripheral blood, taken in the third trimester of pregnancy. The CDR3 nucleotides read TGTGCCACCAGCAGGGTACGGACAGGGGTTAATGAAAAACTGTTTTTT. The encoded protein is CATSRVRTGVNEKLFF. Supplemented by reference TRBV15 and TRBJ1-4, the full variable domain reads DAMVIQNPRYQVTQFGKPVTLSCSQTLNHNVMYWYQQKSSQAPKLLFHYYDKDFNNEADTPDNFQSRRPNTSFCFLDIRSPGLGDTAMYLCATSRVRTGVNEKLFFGSGTQLSVL.